This is a list of T cell receptor beta chains from one sample in a study of cytomegalovirus exposure and HLA in healthy donors. Sequencing was performed with immunoSEQ multiplex PCR; in TCRdb, only in-frame clones are kept and a portion is missing. This repertoire includes 140,000 to 150,000 clones. The specimen was PBMCs. The receptor source for this set is a male donor in good health and CMV-seronegative. CDR3s include the opening cysteine and the closing phenylalanine or tryptophan. Each record gives: J gene, V gene, D gene, CDR3 DNA, CDR3 protein. A D gene is named only where the DNA matches it firmly.

J: TRBJ2-1
V: TRBV12-5
D: NA
DNA: TGTGCTAGTGGTTGGGGCGGAGCCTACAATGAGCAGTTCTTC
CDR3: CASGWGGAYNEQFF

J: TRBJ1-1
V: TRBV9
D: NA
DNA: TGTGCCAGCAGCCATAAAGCTGAACTGAACACTGAAGCTTTCTTT
CDR3: CASSHKAELNTEAFF

J: TRBJ2-7
V: TRBV18
D: NA
DNA: TGTGCCAGCTCACTGCGGCAGGGTAGTCCGACCTTCTACGAGCAGTACTTC
CDR3: CASSLRQGSPTFYEQYF

J: TRBJ2-6
V: TRBV15
D: NA
DNA: TGTGCCACCTTCGACAGTTCCTCTGGGGCCAACGTCCTGACTTTC
CDR3: CATFDSSSGANVLTF

J: TRBJ1-5
V: TRBV2
D: NA
DNA: TGTGCCAGCAGCAACCAGGGAGGGGATCAGCCCCAGCATTTT
CDR3: CASSNQGGDQPQHF

J: TRBJ1-2
V: TRBV30
D: NA
DNA: TGTGCCTGGAGTGTCAGGACCGGGGGTACCTATGGCTACACCTTC
CDR3: CAWSVRTGGTYGYTF

J: TRBJ2-1
V: TRBV7-2
D: NA
DNA: TGTGCCAGCAGCATGACAGTTTACAATGAGCAGTTCTTC
CDR3: CASSMTVYNEQFF

J: TRBJ1-5
V: TRBV30
D: NA
DNA: TGTGCCTGGAGTGTCGGGAATCAGCCCCAGCATTTT
CDR3: CAWSVGNQPQHF

J: TRBJ1-1
V: TRBV6-1
D: TRBD1
DNA: TGTGCCAGCAGTACGCGGGACAGAAACACTGAAGCTTTCTTT
CDR3: CASSTRDRNTEAFF

J: TRBJ2-7
V: TRBV15
D: TRBD1
DNA: TGTGCCACCAGCCTTTACAGGGGGTACGAGCAGTACTTC
CDR3: CATSLYRGYEQYF

J: TRBJ1-2
V: TRBV7-9
D: NA
DNA: TGTGCCAGCAGCCTAGGACAGTCTCATGGCTACACCTTC
CDR3: CASSLGQSHGYTF

J: TRBJ1-4
V: TRBV6-1
D: NA
DNA: TGTGCCAGCAGTGGCCAGGACAGAGCTAATGAAAAACTGTTTTTT
CDR3: CASSGQDRANEKLFF

J: TRBJ1-2
V: TRBV19
D: NA
DNA: TGTGCCAGTAGTAAATGGGCTGGTACGTTCTATGGCTACACCTTC
CDR3: CASSKWAGTFYGYTF

J: TRBJ1-5
V: TRBV5-8
D: TRBD1
DNA: TGTGCCAGCAGCCGGACAGGGTATCAGCCCCAGCATTTT
CDR3: CASSRTGYQPQHF

J: TRBJ2-7
V: TRBV11-2
D: TRBD2
DNA: TGTGCCAGCAGCCCCACTAGCGGAGCCATGTACGAGCAGTACTTC
CDR3: CASSPTSGAMYEQYF

J: TRBJ2-7
V: TRBV4-2
D: TRBD2
DNA: TGTGCCAGCAGGTACGTAGCGGGCCCCTACGAGCAGTACTTC
CDR3: CASRYVAGPYEQYF

J: TRBJ2-1
V: TRBV6-5
D: TRBD1
DNA: TGTGCCAGCAGTTACTCGGGGACAGGAGTTTCCAATGAGCAGTTCTTC
CDR3: CASSYSGTGVSNEQFF

J: TRBJ1-1
V: TRBV30
D: NA
DNA: TGTGCCTGGAGACGAGGGAGGAACACTGAAGCTTTCTTT
CDR3: CAWRRGRNTEAFF

J: TRBJ1-3
V: TRBV28
D: NA
DNA: TGTGCCAGCAGTTTTGAGGGAACTGGAAACACCATATATTTT
CDR3: CASSFEGTGNTIYF

J: TRBJ1-1
V: TRBV30
D: TRBD1
DNA: TGTGCCGGAGAAAAGGGGGCAAAGAACACTGAAGCTTTCTTT
CDR3: CAGEKGAKNTEAFF

J: TRBJ2-2
V: TRBV9
D: NA
DNA: TGTGCCAGCAGCCCCCTCACCGGGGAGCTGTTTTTT
CDR3: CASSPLTGELFF

J: TRBJ2-7
V: TRBV5-1
D: NA
DNA: TGCGCCAGCAGCCCTCAGGGTAACCCCTACGAGCAGTACTTC
CDR3: CASSPQGNPYEQYF

J: TRBJ2-7
V: TRBV5-6
D: NA
DNA: TGTGCCAGCAGCCCGGCCGGCAGGGCATCTTACGAGCAGTACTTC
CDR3: CASSPAGRASYEQYF

J: TRBJ2-7
V: TRBV7-9
D: NA
DNA: TGTGCCAGCAGCCGAGACGCGAGGACATCGGTTGCCTACGAGCAGTACTTC
CDR3: CASSRDARTSVAYEQYF

J: TRBJ1-4
V: TRBV28
D: TRBD1
DNA: TGTGCCAGCAGTGGAGGACAGGGGGCTAATGAAAAACTGTTTTTT
CDR3: CASSGGQGANEKLFF

J: TRBJ1-2
V: TRBV27
D: NA
DNA: TGTGCCAGCAGTTTCAAACAGGGAGCTCCCTATGGCTACACCTTC
CDR3: CASSFKQGAPYGYTF

J: TRBJ2-6
V: TRBV7-2
D: NA
DNA: TGTGCCAGCAGCTCTACAGGGACCGGGGCCAACGTCCTGACTTTC
CDR3: CASSSTGTGANVLTF

J: TRBJ2-1
V: TRBV9
D: NA
DNA: TGTGCCAGCAGCGTAGACAGTTCCCGCAATGAGCAGTTCTTC
CDR3: CASSVDSSRNEQFF

J: TRBJ2-5
V: TRBV27
D: TRBD1
DNA: TGTGCCAGCAGGGGACAGGGGCTGGGCGAAGAGACCCAGTACTTC
CDR3: CASRGQGLGEETQYF

J: TRBJ1-1
V: TRBV18
D: NA
DNA: TGTGCCAGCTCACAAGCTTGGAACACTGAAGCTTTCTTT
CDR3: CASSQAWNTEAFF

J: TRBJ1-1
V: TRBV6-5
D: NA
DNA: TGTGCCAGCAGTTACTCGCCTACTGCTGAAGCTTTCTTT
CDR3: CASSYSPTAEAFF

J: TRBJ1-2
V: TRBV7-9
D: NA
DNA: TGTGCCAGCAGCTTAGGATCCCAGGGCCGGCTCGTCTATGGCTACACCTTC
CDR3: CASSLGSQGRLVYGYTF

J: TRBJ2-1
V: TRBV7-9
D: TRBD2
DNA: TGTGCCAGCTGGGAGGGCGTCGGGTATGAGCAGTTCTTC
CDR3: CASWEGVGYEQFF

J: TRBJ2-1
V: TRBV18
D: NA
DNA: TGTGCCAGCTCACCAGAAGGACTTCCCCCTAGTGAGCAGTTCTTC
CDR3: CASSPEGLPPSEQFF

J: TRBJ1-5
V: TRBV6-6
D: NA
DNA: TGTGCCAGCAGCGACCAGGGCAAAGGTAGCAATCAGCCCCAGCATTTT
CDR3: CASSDQGKGSNQPQHF

J: TRBJ1-2
V: TRBV29-1
D: NA
DNA: TGCAGCGTTAGCAGCGGCTATGGCTACACCTTC
CDR3: CSVSSGYGYTF

J: TRBJ1-2
V: TRBV7-8
D: NA
DNA: TGTGCCAGCAGCCCCGGACAGTTCAGGGGTATCAGCTACACCTTC
CDR3: CASSPGQFRGISYTF

J: TRBJ2-7
V: TRBV7-6
D: TRBD2
DNA: TGTGCCAGCAGCTTAAGTGGCGGGAGTGCCTACGAGCAGTACTTC
CDR3: CASSLSGGSAYEQYF

J: TRBJ1-6
V: TRBV6-5
D: NA
DNA: TGTGCCAGCAGTTCACGGGGTTTCTATAATTCACCCCTCCACTTT
CDR3: CASSSRGFYNSPLHF

J: TRBJ2-2
V: TRBV19
D: NA
DNA: TGTGCCAGTAGTATCAACGAGAGGGACGGGGAGCTGTTTTTT
CDR3: CASSINERDGELFF

J: TRBJ1-4
V: TRBV9
D: NA
DNA: TGTGCCAGCAGCTCCAAGACGGGAGAAAAACTGTTTTTT
CDR3: CASSSKTGEKLFF

J: TRBJ1-2
V: TRBV5-1
D: NA
DNA: TGCGCCAGCAGCTTAGGGGGGGTGTCAGATGGCTACACCTTC
CDR3: CASSLGGVSDGYTF

J: TRBJ2-7
V: TRBV27
D: NA
DNA: TGTGCCAGCAGACCCGGGACAGCGGGCGAGCAGTACTTC
CDR3: CASRPGTAGEQYF

J: TRBJ1-2
V: TRBV5-6
D: NA
DNA: TGTGCCAGCAGCTTGGACTTACAGGCTAACTATGGCTACACCTTC
CDR3: CASSLDLQANYGYTF